This entry lists 24 T cell receptor beta chains sequenced from one sample in a study of T-cell memory formation after mild COVID-19. Via MiXCR, TCRdb re-called the 5' RACE reads, giving one row per CDR3 protein. The sample consists of under 300,000 distinct CDR3 sequences, around 17% of them appearing once. Specimen: PBMCs or a T cell subset sorted from them (not recorded which). The receptor set was obtained from a man aged 18 to 30 who had mild COVID-19 (a few samples of this study predate the infection). Cell type and time point are not known.

The count of this clonotype is one. The chain combines TRBV4-3 with TRBJ1-2; D gene uncertain. V lost 0 bases, J lost 3 bases, and 17 bases lay in between. Per the germline V gene, CDR1 is LGHNA and CDR2 is YSLEER. This CDR3 contains 17 residues. DNA of the CDR3: TGCGCCAGCAGCCAAGACAACCTAAGAAGTACCGACTATGGCTACACCTTC. It translates to CASSQDNLRSTDYGYTF.

In this sample, this clonotype turned up a few times. The rearrangement links TRBV5-6 to TRBJ1-3; 9 nucleotides line up with TRBD1. The CDR3 has 16 residues. V lost 3 bases and J lost 3; bases outside the gene matches: 7. Looked up from germline, CDR1 is SGHDT and CDR2 is YYEEEE. In DNA form, the CDR3 reads TGTGCCAGCAGCTGGGGACAGGGCTCAGGTGGAAACACCATATATTTT. This codes for CASSWGQGSGGNTIYF.

The chain joins TRBV4-3 to TRBJ2-7; D unresolved. CDR1 and CDR2 from the germline V gene are LGHNA and YSLEER. The CDR3 is 13 residues long. Trimming pared 1 base from V and 5 bases from J, leaving 9 bases between. Here the CDR3 reads CASSQGIWDEQYF. In DNA, the CDR3 is TGCGCCAGCAGCCAAGGAATTTGGGACGAGCAGTACTTC.

The V gene is TRBV30, the J gene TRBJ1-2; D perhaps matches TRBD1 (5 bases). Germline assignment: CDR1 GTSNPN and CDR2 SVGIG (reference sequence). With 3 bases removed from V and 8 bases from J, the gap between germline ends came to 16 bases. The CDR3 is 13 amino acids. CDR3 nucleotides: TGTGCCTGGAGAATCGCTGATTGGGGGGGCTACACCTTC. This sequence encodes CAWRIADWGGYTF.

This sequence joins TRBV3-1 and TRBJ2-3; D perhaps matches TRBD2 (6 bases). Germline V CDR1 and CDR2: LGHDT, YNNKEL (reference sequence). CDR3 size: 14 residues. V dropped 6 bases and J dropped 2 bases, with 12 bases sitting between them. This CDR3 reads CASRYGGNTDTQYF. The CDR3 nucleotides are TGTGCCAGCAGATACGGGGGAAACACAGATACGCAGTATTTT.

The chain links TRBV27 to TRBJ1-1; TRBD1 matches 8 bases. CDR1 MNHEY and CDR2 SMNVEV come from the germline V gene (reference sequence). J gave up 0 bases and V 6 bases, and 9 bases lay outside the gene matches. The CDR3 consists of 16 residues. The CDR3 DNA reads TGTGCCAGCAGAAGACAGGGGAAGGGTCTGAACACTGAAGCTTTCTTT. It translates to CASRRQGKGLNTEAFF.

The rearrangement uses TRBV12-3 or TRBV12-4 and TRBJ1-2; possible D gene TRBD1, 6 bases. V lost 6 bases to trimming and J lost 4 bases, with 12 bases between them. The CDR3 loop spans 13 amino acids. The CDR3 sequence: CASSRGGPYGYTF. The CDR3 DNA reads TGTGCCAGCAGCAGGGGCGGACCCTATGGCTACACCTTC.

The table lists this clonotype with a few counts. The chain couples TRBV6-1 to TRBJ1-1; no firm D call. The germline CDR1 and CDR2 sequences are MNHNS and SASEGT. The V end was cut by 7 bases, the J end by 4 bases, with 13 bases between. This CDR3 has 13 amino acids. DNA of the CDR3: TGTGCCAGCATCCCGATCGAAGTCACTGAAGCTTTCTTT. Translating it yields CASIPIEVTEAFF.

This clonotype was observed a few times. The chain employs TRBV5-1 and TRBJ2-5; D ambiguous. The CDR3 runs to 15 residues. V was trimmed by 0 bases and J by 1 base, leaving 10 bases between them. Germline V lookup: CDR1 SGHRS, CDR2 YFSETQ. CDR3 DNA: TGCGCCAGCAGCTTGGCCTTGAACGGCCAAGAGACCCAGTACTTC. It specifies CASSLALNGQETQYF.

This chain links TRBV10-3 with TRBJ1-2, with a possible D match to TRBD1 (5 bases). This CDR3 spans 13 amino acids. V dropped 2 bases and J dropped 5 bases, with 9 bases sitting between them. Germline CDR1 is ENHRY and CDR2 is SYGVKD. CDR3 coding DNA: TGTGCCATCAGTGAGGGCAGGGAGTATGGCTACACCTTC. Encoded protein: CAISEGREYGYTF.

There are a few counts of this clonotype. V and J are TRBV29-1 and TRBJ1-5; a weak D match, TRBD1 (5 bases). Germline V gene data show CDR1 as SQVTM and CDR2 as ANQGSEA. V gave up 4 bases and J gave up 6 bases, with 13 bases separating them. The CDR3 has 13 amino acids. As DNA, the CDR3 is TGCAGCGTTGGAGCAGGGAATGGTCAGCCCCAGCATTTT. It yields the protein CSVGAGNGQPQHF.

This clonotype was counted between two and nine times. The chain combines TRBV9 with TRBJ2-5, with D possibly being TRBD1 or TRBD2 (5 bases each). The germline V gene encodes CDR1 SGDLS and CDR2 YYNGEE. V lost 4 bases to trimming and J lost 2 bases, with 12 bases between them. The CDR3 loop spans 14 amino acids. CDR3 amino acids: CASSPPGPQETQYF. The CDR3 DNA follows: TGTGCCAGCAGCCCGCCGGGACCACAAGAGACCCAGTACTTC.

This clonotype was detected a few times. The rearrangement uses TRBV12-3 or TRBV12-4 and TRBJ1-1; D gene uncertain. The CDR3 is 14 amino acids. The V and J ends lost 5 bases and 6 bases respectively, with 16 bases between them. CDR3 nucleotides: TGTGCCAGCAGTCCCTGGGAGGGTGGCGCTGAAGCTTTCTTT. Translation gives CASSPWEGGAEAFF.

V is TRBV6-2 or TRBV6-3 and J is TRBJ2-6, with TRBD1 as a possible D gene (5 bases). The CDR3 has 14 residues. V shed 8 bases and J shed 0 bases, with 8 bases lying between them. Germline loops: CDR1 MNHEY, CDR2 SVGEGT. For the CDR3, the DNA is TGTGCCAGCGACAGTAGCTCTGGGGCCAACGTCCTGACTTTC. It specifies CASDSSSGANVLTF.

At least ten counts were recorded for this clonotype. The chain combines TRBV7-6 with TRBJ1-1; TRBD1 might be the D (5 bases). Trimming removed 2 bases from V and 6 bases from J, with 10 bases in between. This CDR3 contains 13 residues. Germline CDR1 reads SGHVS; CDR2 reads FNYEAQ. DNA of the CDR3: TGTGCCAGCAGCTTATCTCTGGGGGCTGAAGCTTTCTTT. Translated, it gives CASSLSLGAEAFF.

This clonotype was seen only a few times. The chain couples TRBV7-9 to TRBJ1-6, with 10 bases matching TRBD1. With V trimmed by 6 bases and J by 3 bases, 11 bases remained unmatched. The CDR3 runs 18 residues. The germline V gene encodes CDR1 SEHNR and CDR2 FQNEAQ (reference sequence). CDR3 amino acids: CASSRRQGAHLYNSPLHF. The CDR3 region has the DNA TGTGCCAGCAGTCGGAGACAGGGGGCTCACCTCTATAATTCACCCCTCCACTTT.

The chain links TRBV5-1 to TRBJ1-1; D not certain. V was shortened by 4 bases and J by 4 bases, with 14 bases between the two germline ends. Germline V CDR1 and CDR2: SGHRS, YFSETQ. The CDR3 has 14 residues. The CDR3 nucleotides are TGCGCCAGCAGCCCGCAAGGCCCGGCCACTGAAGCTTTCTTT. Its translation: CASSPQGPATEAFF.

V usage is TRBV3-1 and J usage is TRBJ2-2, with 8 positions matching TRBD1. Germline V lookup: CDR1 LGHDT, CDR2 YNNKEL (reference sequence). This CDR3 spans 19 amino acids. Trimming took 0 bases from V and 4 from J; bases not matched to a gene: 13. The chain's CDR3 is CASSQDPIVGTGGTGELFF. CDR3 sequence (DNA): TGTGCCAGCAGCCAAGACCCTATCGTTGGAACAGGGGGCACCGGGGAGCTGTTTTTT.

The DNA for the CDR3 is TGTGCCAGCAGCTTAGGGGGACAGGTATACGAGCAGTACGTC. Protein: CASSLGGQVYEQYV. This chain joins TRBV7-8 and TRBJ2-7; TRBD1 aligns across 8 bases. Germline V gene sequence: CDR1 SGHVS, CDR2 FQNEAQ. The CDR3 has 14 residues. Trimming took 1 base from V and 4 from J; bases not matched to a gene: 3.

This chain joins TRBV6-2 or TRBV6-3 and TRBJ1-2; no clear D gene. V lost 7 bases and J lost 3, with 18 bases in between. Germline loops: CDR1 MNHEY, CDR2 SVGEGT. The CDR3 runs 15 residues. The CDR3 here is CASTQPARGYYGYTF. DNA of the CDR3: TGTGCCAGCACCCAGCCGGCCCGGGGATACTATGGCTACACCTTC.

This clonotype was seen a few times. The rearrangement links TRBV7-2 to TRBJ1-5; D might be TRBD1 (6 bases). The germline gives CDR1 SGHTA, CDR2 FQGNSA. The V end lost 7 bases, the J end lost 9 bases, and 22 bases lay between the germline ends. The CDR3 totals 15 residues. In DNA form, the CDR3 reads TGTGCCAGCACCCCGTACGGACAGTATCTTCTGCCCCAGCATTTT. Amino acid sequence: CASTPYGQYLLPQHF.

This sequence joins TRBV7-2 and TRBJ2-2, with a possible D match to TRBD1 (5 bases). There are 16 residues in the CDR3. Trimming removed 5 bases from V and 4 bases from J, with 17 bases in between. Germline CDR1 and CDR2: SGHTA and FQGNSA. The CDR3: CASSRRTQGSTGELFF. CDR3 bases: TGTGCCAGCAGCCGACGGACGCAGGGCAGCACCGGGGAGCTGTTTTTT.

This chain joins TRBV11-2 and TRBJ1-2, with 9 bases that match TRBD1. This CDR3 is 17 amino acids long. The junction had 11 bases not matched to a gene; V was cut back by 0 bases and J by 6 bases. From germline, CDR1 is SGHAT and CDR2 FQNNGV. For the CDR3, the DNA is TGTGCCAGCAGCTTAGACGTCCCGGGACAGGGAACCCATGGCTACACCTTC. This translates into CASSLDVPGQGTHGYTF.

This chain uses TRBV7-2 with TRBJ2-5, with no clear D. V dropped 5 bases and J dropped 0 bases, with 10 bases sitting between them. CDR1 SGHTA and CDR2 FQGNSA come from the germline V gene. The CDR3 contains 14 residues. CDR3 sequence (DNA): TGTGCCAGCAGCCTACCCGGTCACCAAGAGACCCAGTACTTC. The encoded protein is CASSLPGHQETQYF.